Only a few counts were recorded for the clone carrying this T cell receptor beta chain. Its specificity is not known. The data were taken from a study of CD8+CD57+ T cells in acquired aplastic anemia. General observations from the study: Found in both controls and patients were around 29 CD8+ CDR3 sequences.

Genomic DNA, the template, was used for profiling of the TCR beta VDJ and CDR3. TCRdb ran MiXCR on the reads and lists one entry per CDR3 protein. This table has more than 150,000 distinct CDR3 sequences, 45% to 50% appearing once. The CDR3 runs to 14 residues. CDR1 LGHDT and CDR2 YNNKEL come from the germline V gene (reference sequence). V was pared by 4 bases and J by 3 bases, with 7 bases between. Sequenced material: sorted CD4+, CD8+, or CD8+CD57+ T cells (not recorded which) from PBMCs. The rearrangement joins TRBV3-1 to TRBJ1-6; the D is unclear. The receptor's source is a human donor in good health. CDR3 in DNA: TGTGCCAGCAGCCTCAAGCGCTATAATTCACCCCTCCACTTT. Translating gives CASSLKRYNSPLHF. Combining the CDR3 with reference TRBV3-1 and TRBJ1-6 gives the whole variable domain DTAVSQTPKYLVTQMGNDKSIKCEQNLGHDTMYWYKQDSKKFLKIMFSYNNKELIINETVPNRFSPKSPDKAHLNLHINSLELGDSAVYFCASSLKRYNSPLHFGNGTRLTVT.